This is a list of T cell receptor beta chains from one sample in a study of blood T cell repertoires in COVID-19. The assay was immunoSEQ multiplex PCR, and TCRdb's table has in-frame clones only and misses some. The sample carries roughly 140,000 clones, approximately 86% recorded once. Sample: PBMCs or T cells enriched from blood (not recorded which). The source is a woman in her thirties or forties who had recovered from COVID-19. Each CDR3 is given with its conserved first and last residue. Fields, in order: D gene, J gene, V gene, clone size, CDR3 DNA, CDR3 protein. A D gene is named only where the DNA matches it firmly. Some rows have no size entry. The others give once, few or many, or a class for an expanded clone.

d_call: TRBD1; j_call: TRBJ1-5; v_call: TRBV3-1/TRBV3-2; clone_size: -; cdr3_nt: TGTGCCAGCAGCCTTGGGGGACAGATTAGCAATCAGCCCCAGCATTTT; cdr3_aa: CASSLGGQISNQPQHF
d_call: -; j_call: TRBJ2-7; v_call: TRBV12-3/TRBV12-4; clone_size: -; cdr3_nt: TGTGCCAGCAGTTTCCGGGACGAGCAGTACTTC; cdr3_aa: CASSFRDEQYF
d_call: -; j_call: TRBJ2-1; v_call: TRBV5-1; clone_size: -; cdr3_nt: TGCGCCAGCAGCCCCCACACCGATTCCTACAATGAGCAGTTCTTC; cdr3_aa: CASSPHTDSYNEQFF
d_call: TRBD2; j_call: TRBJ2-3; v_call: TRBV19; clone_size: -; cdr3_nt: TGTGCCAGTAGTATGGCGCGGGAGTGGACAGATACGCAGTATTTT; cdr3_aa: CASSMAREWTDTQYF
d_call: TRBD2; j_call: TRBJ2-1; v_call: TRBV5-6; clone_size: -; cdr3_nt: TGTGCCAGCAGCCCCGAGCGGGGGGCCTACAATGAGCAGTTCTTC; cdr3_aa: CASSPERGAYNEQFF
d_call: TRBD2; j_call: TRBJ2-1; v_call: TRBV10-1; clone_size: -; cdr3_nt: TGCGCCAGCTATTTAATATGGACTAGCGGGGGGGTCTCCGACAATGAGCAGTTCTTC; cdr3_aa: CASYLIWTSGGVSDNEQFF
d_call: -; j_call: TRBJ2-2; v_call: TRBV3-1/TRBV3-2; clone_size: once; cdr3_nt: TGTGCCAGCAGCCCGTGGACAGAAAAGAACACCGGGGAGCTGTTTTTT; cdr3_aa: CASSPWTEKNTGELFF
d_call: -; j_call: TRBJ2-7; v_call: TRBV19; clone_size: -; cdr3_nt: TGTGCCAGTAGGCCCACCACCGGGACACCTACCTACGAGCAGTACTTC; cdr3_aa: CASRPTTGTPTYEQYF
d_call: -; j_call: TRBJ2-7; v_call: TRBV6-5; clone_size: -; cdr3_nt: TGTGCCAGCGGACAGACATATAGCTCCTACGAGCAGTACTTC; cdr3_aa: CASGQTYSSYEQYF
d_call: -; j_call: TRBJ1-5; v_call: TRBV19; clone_size: -; cdr3_nt: TGTGCCAGTAGTTTAGGCAGCGCTCAGTTTGGCAATCAGCCCCAGCATTTT; cdr3_aa: CASSLGSAQFGNQPQHF
d_call: TRBD1; j_call: TRBJ1-5; v_call: TRBV4-1; clone_size: -; cdr3_nt: TGCGCCAGCAGCCCCGTAACCGGGACAGGGGTGGCGTGGCCCCAGCATTTT; cdr3_aa: CASSPVTGTGVAWPQHF
d_call: -; j_call: TRBJ2-2; v_call: TRBV5-1; clone_size: -; cdr3_nt: TGCGCCAGCAGCCCAACACCGAACACCGGGGAGCTGTTTTTT; cdr3_aa: CASSPTPNTGELFF
d_call: -; j_call: TRBJ2-7; v_call: TRBV19; clone_size: -; cdr3_nt: TGTGCCAGTAGTATAGACCACGACGACAGTTACGAGCAGTACTTC; cdr3_aa: CASSIDHDDSYEQYF
d_call: -; j_call: TRBJ1-2; v_call: TRBV6-5; clone_size: -; cdr3_nt: TGTGCCAGCAGAGACAGAATCAATGGCTACACCTTC; cdr3_aa: CASRDRINGYTF
d_call: -; j_call: TRBJ1-1; v_call: TRBV7-6; clone_size: once; cdr3_nt: TGTGCCAGCAGCTTATCAACAGAGAACACTGAAGCTTTCTTT; cdr3_aa: CASSLSTENTEAFF
d_call: TRBD1; j_call: TRBJ1-1; v_call: TRBV5-1; clone_size: -; cdr3_nt: TGCGCCAGCAGTTTCCGGGACAGGAACACTGAAGCTTTCTTT; cdr3_aa: CASSFRDRNTEAFF
d_call: -; j_call: TRBJ2-3; v_call: TRBV10-3; clone_size: -; cdr3_nt: TGTGCCATTTCCCTAGGGGGGGAGATGTTTGTGGATACGCAGTATTTT; cdr3_aa: CAISLGGEMFVDTQYF
d_call: -; j_call: TRBJ1-1; v_call: TRBV29-1; clone_size: -; cdr3_nt: TGCAGCGTTGACAAGAACACTGAAGCTTTCTTT; cdr3_aa: CSVDKNTEAFF
d_call: -; j_call: TRBJ1-2; v_call: TRBV3-1/TRBV3-2; clone_size: -; cdr3_nt: TGTGCCAGCAGCCAAGTAAGGGCAGGGTATGGCTACACCTTC; cdr3_aa: CASSQVRAGYGYTF
d_call: -; j_call: TRBJ1-2; v_call: TRBV25-1; clone_size: -; cdr3_nt: TGTGCCAGCAGGGGGGGGGCGAGTTCGCACGGCTACACCTTC; cdr3_aa: CASRGGASSHGYTF
d_call: -; j_call: TRBJ2-1; v_call: TRBV11-2; clone_size: few; cdr3_nt: TGTGCCAGCAGCCCAGGGGGGTATGAGCAGTTCTTC; cdr3_aa: CASSPGGYEQFF
d_call: -; j_call: TRBJ2-5; v_call: TRBV3-1/TRBV3-2; clone_size: -; cdr3_nt: TGTGCCAGCAGCCAAGGCATAGCGACCCAAGAGACCCAGTACTTC; cdr3_aa: CASSQGIATQETQYF